The 12 T cell receptor beta chains below were found in one sample sequenced in a study of a mutant IDH1 vaccine in newly diagnosed glioma. Some clones are missing from TCRdb's copy, which holds only in-frame ones; the method was immunoSEQ multiplex PCR. The sample records 55,000 to 65,000 clones, 70% to 85% being singletons. Sample time point: week 11, during vaccination. The investigators gave 300 ug of mutant IDH1 20-mer peptide in each vaccine dose, together with topical imiquimod. These TCRs' antigens remain unknown. Specimen: PBMCs, collected from a glioma patient whose treatment included an IDH1 peptide vaccine. Receptors were obtained from a man aged 25-45 years with glioma.

The J gene is TRBJ2-7, the V gene TRBV6-1; D not resolved. The V end lost 6 bases, the J end lost 4 bases, and 10 bases lay between the germline ends. The CDR3 is 12 residues long. Germline V lookup: CDR1 MNHNS, CDR2 SASEGT. The CDR3: CASRDDLYEQYF. The CDR3 DNA follows: TGTGCCAGCAGGGACGATTTGTACGAGCAGTACTTC.

The V and J genes are TRBV30 and TRBJ2-1; 10 bases agree with TRBD2. The germline CDR1 and CDR2 sequences are GTSNPN and SVGIG (reference sequence). The CDR3 is made up of 16 amino acids. Trimming cost V 0 bases and J 2 bases; bases outside gene matches: 4. In nucleotides, the CDR3 is TGTGCCTGGAGTGTACGGACTAGCGGAGCCTACAATGAGCAGTTCTTC. Its protein is CAWSVRTSGAYNEQFF.

This sequence joins TRBV7-9 and TRBJ2-2, with D possibly being TRBD1 or TRBD2 (5 bases each). V was trimmed by 7 bases and J by 6 bases, leaving 18 bases between them. Germline V gene sequence: CDR1 SEHNR, CDR2 FQNEAQ (reference sequence). The CDR3 extends over 15 amino acids. Here the CDR3 reads CASTTARVGAGELFF. The CDR3 nucleotides read TGTGCCAGCACCACTGCCAGGGTGGGGGCCGGGGAGCTGTTTTTT.

This clone was recorded only once. The rearrangement links TRBV7-9 to TRBJ2-1, with D perhaps matching TRBD2 (5 bases). Germline V gene data show CDR1 as SEHNR and CDR2 as FQNEAQ (reference sequence). V lost 0 bases and J 2 bases, leaving 14 bases between the germline ends. This CDR3 comprises 17 residues. CDR3 sequence reads: CASSLAAAGSTYNEQFF. For the CDR3, the DNA is TGTGCCAGCAGCTTAGCCGCGGCGGGTTCCACCTACAATGAGCAGTTCTTC.

This chain uses TRBV27 with TRBJ2-5; either TRBD1 or TRBD2 may fit D (5 bases each). The ends were cut back, 4 bases at V and 9 bases at J, with 27 bases in the middle. This CDR3 has 17 residues. Germline values: CDR1 MNHEY, CDR2 SMNVEV (reference sequence). CDR3 amino acids: CASSSGLKDMGRGAQYF. CDR3 nucleotide sequence: TGTGCCAGCAGTTCCGGACTGAAGGACATGGGTCGAGGGGCCCAGTACTTC.

This chain links TRBV21-1 with TRBJ2-5; the table assigns TRBD1, which was not confirmed against the DNA. TRBV21-1 is marked as a pseudogene. This CDR3 comprises 14 residues. Here the CDR3 DNA reads TGTGCCAGCAGCTCGACAGGGGGCGTGGAGACCCAGTACTTC. It is translated as CASSSTGGVETQYF.

This chain links TRBV7-8 with TRBJ2-1; perhaps TRBD1 as D (6 bases). The CDR3 consists of 15 residues. V dropped 3 bases and J dropped 4 bases, with 13 bases sitting between them. CDR1 SGHVS and CDR2 FQNEAQ come from the germline V gene. CDR3 bases: TGTGCCAGCAGCTTCGATCCGGGACAATACAATGAGCAGTTCTTC. Translation: CASSFDPGQYNEQFF.

J is TRBJ1-3 and V is TRBV6-1, with a possible D match to TRBD1 (5 bases). V lost 4 bases, J lost 0 bases, and 10 bases lay in between. Germline V gives CDR1 MNHNS, CDR2 SASEGT. The CDR3 covers 15 residues. As DNA, the CDR3 is TGTGCCAGCAGTGGCCGGGACGGCTCTGGAAACACCATATATTTT. Protein product: CASSGRDGSGNTIYF.

This clone was seen only once. CDR3 nucleotides: TGTGCCAGCAGCCCGGCGTGGCCATCTCAAAAAGGGGAAGAGACCCAGTACTTC. Translating gives CASSPAWPSQKGEETQYF. The chain is built from TRBV5-5 and TRBJ2-5; D may be TRBD1 (5 bases). Germline loops: CDR1 SGHKS, CDR2 YYEKEE (reference sequence). CDR3 size: 18 residues. V was shortened by 4 bases and J by 3 bases, with 25 bases between the two germline ends. Complete variable domain (other parts from reference TRBV5-5 and TRBJ2-5): DAGVTQSPTHLIKTRGQQVTLRCSPISGHKSVSWYQQVLGQGPQFIFQYYEKEERGRGNFPDRFSARQFPNYSSELNVNALLLGDSALYLCASSPAWPSQKGEETQYFGPGTRLLVL.

The chain joins TRBV6-1 to TRBJ2-3; D is unresolved. Germline V gene sequence: CDR1 MNHNS, CDR2 SASEGT. This CDR3 is built from 15 residues. V was cut by 7 bases and J by 2 bases, with 16 bases left in between. CDR3 sequence reads: CASTHTLTPTDTQYF. CDR3 DNA sequence: TGTGCCAGCACGCACACCCTAACTCCCACAGATACGCAGTATTTT.

The rearrangement uses TRBV5-8 and TRBJ2-5, with unresolved D. Judging by the DNA end, TRBJ2-7 fits better; the J call may be wrong. The germline V gene encodes CDR1 SGHTS and CDR2 YDEGEE. The CDR3 sequence is 13 residues long. In DNA, the CDR3 is TGTGCCAGCAGACATGAGGTGGGCTACGAGCAGTACTTC. It is translated as CASRHEVGYEQYF.

This sequence joins TRBV4-2 and TRBJ2-5; possibly TRBD2 for D (7 bases). The J call may be faulty, since TRBJ2-7 better matches the DNA end. The V gene's germline CDR1 is LGHNA and CDR2 YNFKEQ. This CDR3 is 15 amino acids long. CDR3 sequence (DNA): TGTGCCAGCAGCCAAGATGAGGGGGGGGCGGGCGAGCAGTACTTC. Protein: CASSQDEGGAGEQYF.